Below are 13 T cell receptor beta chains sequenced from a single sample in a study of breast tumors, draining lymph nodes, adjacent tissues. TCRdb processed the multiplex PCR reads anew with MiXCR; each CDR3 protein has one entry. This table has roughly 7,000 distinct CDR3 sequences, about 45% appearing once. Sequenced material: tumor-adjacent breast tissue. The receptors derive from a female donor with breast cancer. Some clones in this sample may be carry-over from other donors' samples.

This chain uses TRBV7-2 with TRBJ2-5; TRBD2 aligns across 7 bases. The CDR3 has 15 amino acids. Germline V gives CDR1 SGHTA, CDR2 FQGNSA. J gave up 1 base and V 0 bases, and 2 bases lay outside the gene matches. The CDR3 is CASSLASSGQETQYF. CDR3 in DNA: TGTGCCAGCAGCTTAGCGTCTAGCGGCCAAGAGACCCAGTACTTC.

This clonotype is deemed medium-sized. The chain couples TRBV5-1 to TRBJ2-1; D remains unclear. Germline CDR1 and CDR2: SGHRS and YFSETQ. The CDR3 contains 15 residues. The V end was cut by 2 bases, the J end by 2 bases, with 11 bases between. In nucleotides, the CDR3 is TGCGCCAGCAGCTTTCCAGCTCCTACCTACAATGAGCAGTTCTTC. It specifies CASSFPAPTYNEQFF.

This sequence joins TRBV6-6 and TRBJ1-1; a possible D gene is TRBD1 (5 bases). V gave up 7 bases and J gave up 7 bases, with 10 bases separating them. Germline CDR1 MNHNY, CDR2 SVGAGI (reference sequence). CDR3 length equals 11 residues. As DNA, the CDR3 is TGTGCCAGCATAAATGGGGGTGAAGCTTTCTTT. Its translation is CASINGGEAFF.

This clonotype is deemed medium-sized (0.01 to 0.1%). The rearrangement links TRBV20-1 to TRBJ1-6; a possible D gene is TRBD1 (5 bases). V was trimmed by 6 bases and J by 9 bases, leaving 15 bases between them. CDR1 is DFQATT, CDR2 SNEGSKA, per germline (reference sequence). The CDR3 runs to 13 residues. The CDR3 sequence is CSASTEGGSPLHF. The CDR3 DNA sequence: TGCAGTGCATCGACAGAAGGAGGTTCACCCCTCCACTTT.

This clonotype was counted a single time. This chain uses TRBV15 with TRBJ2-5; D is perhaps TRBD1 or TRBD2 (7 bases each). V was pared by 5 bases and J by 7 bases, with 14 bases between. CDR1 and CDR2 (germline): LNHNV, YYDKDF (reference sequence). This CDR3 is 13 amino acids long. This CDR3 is CATSVRGGGTQYF. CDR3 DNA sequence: TGTGCCACCAGCGTCAGGGGGGGGGGGACCCAGTACTTC.

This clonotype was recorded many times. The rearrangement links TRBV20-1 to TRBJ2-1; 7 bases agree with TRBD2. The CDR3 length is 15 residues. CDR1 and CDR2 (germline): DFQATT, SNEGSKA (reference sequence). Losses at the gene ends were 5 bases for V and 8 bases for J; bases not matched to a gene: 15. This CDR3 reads CSAGDRDYREDEQFF. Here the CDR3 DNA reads TGCAGTGCTGGCGACCGGGACTACCGCGAAGATGAGCAGTTCTTC.

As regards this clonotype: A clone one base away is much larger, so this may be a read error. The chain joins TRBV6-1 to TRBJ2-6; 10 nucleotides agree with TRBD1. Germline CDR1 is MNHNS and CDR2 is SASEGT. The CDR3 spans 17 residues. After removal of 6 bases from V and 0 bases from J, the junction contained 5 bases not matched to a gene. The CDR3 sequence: CASSRQGAYSGANVLTF. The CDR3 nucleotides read TGTGCCAGCAGCCGACAGGGGGCTTACTCTGGGGCCAACGTCCTGACTTTC.

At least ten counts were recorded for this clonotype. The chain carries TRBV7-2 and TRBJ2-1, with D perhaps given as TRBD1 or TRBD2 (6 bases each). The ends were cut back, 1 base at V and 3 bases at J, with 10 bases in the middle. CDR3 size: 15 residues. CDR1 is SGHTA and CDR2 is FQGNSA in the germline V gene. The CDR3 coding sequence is TGTGCCAGCAGCTTAGAGGGGGGCTTCTACAATGAGCAGTTCTTC. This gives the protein CASSLEGGFYNEQFF.

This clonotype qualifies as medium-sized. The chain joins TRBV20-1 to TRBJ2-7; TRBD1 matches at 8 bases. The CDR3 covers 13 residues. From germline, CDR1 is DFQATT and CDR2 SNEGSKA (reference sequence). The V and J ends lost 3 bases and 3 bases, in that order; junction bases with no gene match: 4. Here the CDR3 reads CSARGQVDYEQYF. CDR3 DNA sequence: TGCAGTGCTAGGGGACAGGTCGACTACGAGCAGTACTTC.

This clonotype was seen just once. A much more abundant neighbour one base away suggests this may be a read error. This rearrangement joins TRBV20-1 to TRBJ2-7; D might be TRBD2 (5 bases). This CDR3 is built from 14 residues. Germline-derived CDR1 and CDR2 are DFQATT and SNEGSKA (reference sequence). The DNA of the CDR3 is TGCAGTGCTAGAGATCGACCAGCGGTCTACGAGCAGTGCTTC. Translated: CSARDRPAVYEQCF.

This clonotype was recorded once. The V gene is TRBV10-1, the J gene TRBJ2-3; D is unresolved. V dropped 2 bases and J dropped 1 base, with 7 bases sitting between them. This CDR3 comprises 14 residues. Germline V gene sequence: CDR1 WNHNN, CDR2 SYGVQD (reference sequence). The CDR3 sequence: CASSEIVGTDTQYF. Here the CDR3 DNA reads TGCGCCAGCAGTGAGATAGTTGGCACAGATACGCAGTATTTT.

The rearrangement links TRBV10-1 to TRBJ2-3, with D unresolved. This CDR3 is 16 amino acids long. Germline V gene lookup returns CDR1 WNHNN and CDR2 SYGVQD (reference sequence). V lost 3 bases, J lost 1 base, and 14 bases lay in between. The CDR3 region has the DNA TGCGCCAGCAGTGAATCCACAGTAATGGGCACAGATACGCAGTATTTT. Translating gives CASSESTVMGTDTQYF.

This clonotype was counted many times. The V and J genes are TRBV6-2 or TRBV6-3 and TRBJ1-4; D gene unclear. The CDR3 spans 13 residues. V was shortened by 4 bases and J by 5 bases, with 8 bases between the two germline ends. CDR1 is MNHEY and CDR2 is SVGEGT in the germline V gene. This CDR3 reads CASSFTSNEKLFF. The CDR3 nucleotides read TGTGCCAGCAGTTTTACCTCGAATGAAAAACTGTTTTTT.